This T cell receptor beta chain was sequenced in a study of PD-L1 blockade in urothelial cancer. Sequencing was performed with immunoSEQ multiplex PCR; in TCRdb, only in-frame clones are kept and a portion is missing. The table includes 80,000 to 130,000 clones, 90% to 95% detected once. The CDR3 has 14 residues. V trimming: 7 bases; J trimming: 0 bases; junction bases outside the gene matches: 4. Germline CDR1 and CDR2: LNHDA and SQIVND (reference sequence). This rearrangement joins TRBV19 to TRBJ1-1, with 8 bases fitting TRBD1. This receptor was obtained from a woman of 80 years or more with urothelial cancer. The sequencing here drew on PBMCs, taken around atezolizumab (anti-PD-L1) treatment. The CDR3 DNA follows: TGTGCCAGTACTCGGACAGGGATGAACACTGAAGCTTTCTTT. As protein: CASTRTGMNTEAFF.